A single sample is the source of the 22 T cell receptor beta chains below, sequenced in a study of human T cells and chemical hapten exposure. From the RACE reads, TCRdb called clonotypes with MiXCR, one entry per CDR3 protein. The sample holds about 380,000 distinct CDR3 sequences, 5.1% seen once. Sample time point: pre-sensitization, week 0. Treatment indicated: therapeutic diphenylcyclopropenone sensitization with weekly scalp DPC. The sample here was whole blood, taken in connection with sensitization to the hapten diphenylcyclopropenone (DPC). The receptors originated from a woman in her forties or fifties with alopecia areata. Some clones in this sample may be carry-over from other donors' samples.

The table lists this clonotype with a few counts. This sequence joins TRBV10-3 and TRBJ1-5; weak D call: TRBD1 (5 bases). Germline lookup yields CDR1 ENHRY and CDR2 SYGVKD. There are 15 residues in the CDR3. Between the trimmed V and J ends, which lost 2 bases and 0 bases, there was a span of 8 bases. CDR3: CAISEAGTSNQPQHF. In DNA, the CDR3 is TGTGCCATCAGTGAGGCAGGGACTAGCAATCAGCCCCAGCATTTT.

In this sample, this clonotype turned up a few times. The genes are TRBV29-1 and TRBJ2-1; no reliable D call. The CDR3 covers 12 residues. Trimming removed 4 bases at V and 6 bases at J, with 10 bases between. CDR1 SQVTM and CDR2 ANQGSEA come from the germline V gene. The CDR3 nucleotides read TGCAGCGTTGTACTTACCAGCAATGAGCAGTTCTTC. This translates into CSVVLTSNEQFF.

The chain is built from TRBV12-3 or TRBV12-4 and TRBJ2-1; 7 nucleotides match TRBD1. The CDR3 covers 15 residues. The junction had 9 bases not matched to a gene; V was cut back by 6 bases and J by 4 bases. As DNA, the CDR3 is TGTGCCAGCAGCCCTAGACAGGGTGTATACAATGAGCAGTTCTTC. It specifies CASSPRQGVYNEQFF.

This clonotype was seen ten or more times. V usage is TRBV7-9 and J usage is TRBJ2-7; 8 nucleotides align to TRBD2. The length of the CDR3 is 15 residues. V shed 1 base, J shed 2 bases, and the junction held 4 bases outside the gene matches. Per the germline V gene, CDR1 is SEHNR and CDR2 is FQNEAQ (reference sequence). CDR3 protein: CASSLVQTSAYEQYF. The CDR3 nucleotides read TGTGCCAGCAGCTTAGTTCAGACTAGCGCCTACGAGCAGTACTTC. Supplemented by reference TRBV7-9 and TRBJ2-7, the full variable domain reads DTGVSQNPRHKITKRGQNVTFRCDPISEHNRLYWYRQTLGQGPEFLTYFQNEAQLEKSRLLSDRFSAERPKGSFSTLEIQRTEQGDSAMYLCASSLVQTSAYEQYFGPGTRLTVT.

The CDR3 DNA reads TGCGCCAGCAGCTTGGATCAGGGGGTGAAGGGAAACATTCAGTACTTC. Translating it yields CASSLDQGVKGNIQYF. The V gene is TRBV5-1, the J gene TRBJ2-4, with TRBD1 matching 7 bases. Germline lookup yields CDR1 SGHRS and CDR2 YFSETQ. Losses at the gene ends were 0 bases for V and 6 bases for J; bases not matched to a gene: 9. The CDR3 totals 16 residues.

This rearrangement joins TRBV20-1 to TRBJ1-4; D perhaps matches TRBD1 (5 bases). Deletions cut 7 bases from V and 1 base from J, with 16 bases between. The CDR3 length is 15 residues. The germline CDR1 and CDR2 sequences are DFQATT and SNEGSKA (reference sequence). CDR3 residues: CSVSGTGGTNEKLFF. In nucleotides, the CDR3 is TGCAGTGTATCCGGGACGGGCGGAACTAATGAAAAACTGTTTTTT.

This clonotype has ten or more counts. The rearrangement joins TRBV2 to TRBJ2-3; D gene uncertain. This CDR3 region has 15 residues. V was clipped by 2 bases and J by 0 bases, with 9 bases between them. The germline gives CDR1 SNHLY, CDR2 FYNNEI. The chain's CDR3 is CASSEIQSSTDTQYF. DNA of the CDR3: TGTGCCAGCAGTGAAATCCAGTCTAGCACAGATACGCAGTATTTT.

This clonotype was found many times. This rearrangement joins TRBV12-3 or TRBV12-4 to TRBJ1-4; the D is unclear. V was cut by 4 bases and J by 10 bases, with 10 bases left in between. The CDR3 extends over 12 amino acids. The CDR3 loop reads CASSSGRGKLFF. CDR3 DNA sequence: TGTGCCAGCAGTTCGGGGAGAGGAAAACTGTTTTTT.

This clonotype was picked up many times. V usage is TRBV29-1 and J usage is TRBJ1-3; D uncertain. Germline V gene lookup returns CDR1 SQVTM and CDR2 ANQGSEA. This CDR3 has 13 residues. V was clipped by 6 bases and J by 3 bases, with 12 bases between them. The CDR3 bases are TGCAGCGTGGAGGAGGGTAATGGAAACACCATATATTTT. Amino acid sequence: CSVEEGNGNTIYF.

As concerns this clonotype: Possible read error: a much larger clone is one base away. V is TRBV10-3 and J is TRBJ2-7; D not resolved. The germline V and J ends were trimmed by 4 bases and 5 bases, with 12 bases remaining between them. Per the germline V gene, CDR1 is ENHRY and CDR2 is SYGVKD. The CDR3 has 13 amino acids. The CDR3 DNA reads as TGTGCCATCAGTGGGATGGCCAGCAACGAGCAGTACTTC. This gives the protein CAISGMASNEQYF.

This clonotype has a count of ten or more. The gene calls are TRBV5-1 and TRBJ2-3; 12 nucleotides align to TRBD2. The CDR3 is 15 amino acids. In germline, CDR1 is SGHRS, CDR2 YFSETQ. The V segment lost 2 bases and the J segment 6 bases; nucleotides outside the gene matches: 4. CDR3 coding DNA: TGCGCCAGCAGCTTAGGGACTAGCGGGCTGGATACGCAGTATTTT. It encodes CASSLGTSGLDTQYF.

This clonotype was detected ten times or more. CDR3: CAISEGSYNQPQHF. Written as DNA, the CDR3 is TGTGCCATCAGTGAGGGAAGTTACAATCAGCCCCAGCATTTT. The rearrangement links TRBV10-3 to TRBJ1-5; D is unresolved. CDR1 is ENHRY and CDR2 is SYGVKD in the germline V gene. This CDR3 is built from 14 residues. Trimming removed 2 bases from V and 3 bases from J, with 8 bases in between.

The sample holds a few counts of this clonotype. The chain has TRBV29-1 and TRBJ1-3; TRBD1 aligns across 10 bases. The CDR3 length is 12 residues. Germline assignment: CDR1 SQVTM and CDR2 ANQGSEA. J was trimmed by 8 bases and V by 3 bases; bases with no gene match: 1. The CDR3 protein is CSVEDRGDTIYF. Here the CDR3 DNA reads TGCAGCGTTGAGGACAGGGGGGACACCATATATTTT.

This clonotype was seen many times. The gene calls are TRBV7-9 and TRBJ1-4; D is ambiguous. Trimming removed 5 bases at V and 11 bases at J, with 21 bases between. The germline V gene has CDR1 SEHNR and CDR2 FQNEAQ (reference sequence). The CDR3 is made up of 15 amino acids. The DNA of the CDR3 is TGTGCCAGCAGCACGTCTGTCCCTCACTTGAGTAAACTGTTTTTT. This codes for CASSTSVPHLSKLFF. Drawing the rest from reference TRBV7-9 and TRBJ1-4, the complete variable domain is DTGVSQNPRHKITKRGQNVTFRCDPISEHNRLYWYRQTLGQGPEFLTYFQNEAQLEKSRLLSDRFSAERPKGSFSTLEIQRTEQGDSAMYLCASSTSVPHLSKLFFGSGTQLSVL.

The chain links TRBV7-2 to TRBJ1-5; D unclear. The germline V gene encodes CDR1 SGHTA and CDR2 FQGNSA. Trimming cost V 1 base and J 5 bases, with 12 bases left between them. CDR3 length equals 15 residues. The CDR3 sequence is CASSLETRLDQPQHF. CDR3 DNA: TGTGCCAGCAGCTTAGAAACCAGGCTCGATCAGCCCCAGCATTTT. Filled out from reference TRBV7-2 and TRBJ1-5, the complete variable domain reads GAGVSQSPSNKVTEKGKDVELRCDPISGHTALYWYRQSLGQGLEFLIYFQGNSAPDKSGLPSDRFSAERTGGSVSTLTIQRTQQEDSAVYLCASSLETRLDQPQHFGDGTRLSIL.

In its sample, this clonotype was seen many times. J is TRBJ2-5 and V is TRBV4-1, with 7 bases fitting TRBD2. The CDR3 length is 17 residues. V shed 1 base and J 2 bases; nucleotides not matched to a gene: 10. Germline assignment: CDR1 MGHRA and CDR2 YSYEKL. The CDR3 DNA reads as TGCGCCAGCAGCCAAGGCCCCGCGGGGGAGCTGCAAGAGACCCAGTACTTC. Amino acids: CASSQGPAGELQETQYF.

Concerning this clonotype: Possible read error: a much larger clone is one base away. The J gene is TRBJ2-3, the V gene TRBV29-1; D remains ambiguous. V lost 7 bases to trimming and J lost 4 bases, with 12 bases between them. CDR1 SQVTM and CDR2 ANQGSEA come from the germline V gene. This CDR3 comprises 12 residues. CDR3 residues: CSAPWSPDTQYF. CDR3 in DNA: TGCAGCGCTCCATGGTCCCCAGATACGCAGTATTTT.

In its sample, this clonotype was seen many times. This sequence joins TRBV13 and TRBJ2-2, with D unclear. Trimming left V 5 bases short and J 0 bases short, with 13 bases between. The germline gives CDR1 PRHDT, CDR2 FYEKMQ (reference sequence). CDR3 length equals 16 residues. In nucleotides, the CDR3 is TGTGCCAGCAGCCGCGTGCGGAGTTCGAACACCGGGGAGCTGTTTTTT. Protein sequence: CASSRVRSSNTGELFF.

V and J are TRBV5-4 and TRBJ2-1, with 11 bases matching TRBD2. The V gene end was trimmed by 0 bases and the J gene end by 2 bases; junction bases not matched to a gene: 1. CDR1 is SGHNT, CDR2 YYREEE, per germline (reference sequence). The CDR3 contains 16 residues. The CDR3 is CASSLGLAGPYNEQFF. In nucleotides, the CDR3 is TGTGCCAGCAGCTTGGGACTAGCGGGGCCCTACAATGAGCAGTTCTTC.

This clonotype was detected only a few times. The J gene is TRBJ2-6, the V gene TRBV20-1, with unresolved D. V lost 1 base, J lost 0 bases, and 7 bases lay in between. This CDR3 comprises 15 residues. The germline V gene has CDR1 DFQATT and CDR2 SNEGSKA (reference sequence). The DNA of the CDR3 is TGCAGTGCTAGAGGGCAAAGCTCTGGGGCCAACGTCCTGACTTTC. Its protein product is CSARGQSSGANVLTF.

Ten or more counts support this clonotype. V gene TRBV3-1 combines with J gene TRBJ2-7; weak D call: TRBD2 (6 bases). The CDR3 is 14 residues long. The V end was cut by 2 bases, the J end by 3 bases, with 11 bases between. Germline V lookup: CDR1 LGHDT, CDR2 YNNKEL (reference sequence). CDR3 residues: CASSQSRRGYEQYF. In nucleotides, the CDR3 is TGTGCCAGCAGCCAATCACGGAGGGGCTACGAGCAGTACTTC.

The chain uses TRBV28 and TRBJ2-7, with D possibly being TRBD2 (5 bases). This CDR3 has 13 residues. CDR1 MDHEN and CDR2 SYDVKM come from the germline V gene. The germline V and J ends were trimmed by 8 bases and 0 bases, with 11 bases remaining between them. The CDR3 spells CASERWSSYEQYF. CDR3 bases: TGTGCCAGCGAGCGGTGGAGCTCCTACGAGCAGTACTTC. The entire variable domain, with the rest obtained from reference TRBV28 and TRBJ2-7, is as follows: DVKVTQSSRYLVKRTGEKVFLECVQDMDHENMFWYRQDPGLGLRLIYFSYDVKMKEKGDIPEGYSVSREKKERFSLILESASTNQTSMYLCASERWSSYEQYFGPGTRLTVT.